A selection of T cell receptor beta chains follows, all from one sample in a study of T cells after yellow fever vaccination. One entry per CDR3 protein, called by TCRdb with MiXCR from the 5' RACE reads. The sample has some 560,000 distinct CDR3 sequences; roughly 19% are singletons. This specimen consisted of PBMCs, obtained 15 days after the yellow fever booster vaccination. Receptor source: a man aged 25 to 40 who received the YFV17D yellow fever vaccine. Both conserved end residues are part of each CDR3. Fields, in order: clone size, V gene, D gene, J gene, CDR3 protein, CDR3 DNA. The D gene is left open where the match is weak. Not every row has a clone size; where given, it reads once, few, many or a size class.

abundance: once
v_gene: TRBV7-2
d_gene: .
j_gene: TRBJ2-7
CDR3aa: CASSLLGTISYEQYF
CDR3nt: TGTGCCAGCAGCTTACTCGGGACCATTTCCTACGAGCAGTACTTC

abundance: few
v_gene: TRBV10-3
d_gene: TRBD2
j_gene: TRBJ2-5
CDR3aa: CAISESTSGREETQYF
CDR3nt: TGTGCCATCAGTGAGTCGACTAGCGGGAGGGAAGAGACCCAGTACTTC

abundance: .
v_gene: TRBV29-1
d_gene: TRBD2
j_gene: TRBJ2-3
CDR3aa: CSVAGGRGDTQYF
CDR3nt: TGCAGCGTTGCGGGAGGCCGGGGAGATACGCAGTATTTT

abundance: .
v_gene: TRBV6-2/TRBV6-3
d_gene: .
j_gene: TRBJ2-2
CDR3aa: CASSYSNSGTGELFF
CDR3nt: TGTGCCAGCAGTTACTCCAACTCAGGTACCGGGGAGCTGTTTTTT

abundance: .
v_gene: TRBV7-8
d_gene: .
j_gene: TRBJ2-7
CDR3aa: CASSLGGAATMGEQYF
CDR3nt: TGTGCCAGCAGCTTAGGAGGGGCCGCAACCATGGGCGAGCAGTACTTC

abundance: many
v_gene: TRBV11-2
d_gene: .
j_gene: TRBJ2-1
CDR3aa: CASSLERWQGGYNEQFF
CDR3nt: TGTGCCAGCAGCTTAGAACGGTGGCAGGGAGGTTACAATGAGCAGTTCTTC

abundance: few
v_gene: TRBV5-1
d_gene: .
j_gene: TRBJ2-6
CDR3aa: CASTSVVSGPNVLTF
CDR3nt: TGCGCCAGCACCTCAGTAGTCTCGGGGCCCAACGTCCTGACTTTC

abundance: many
v_gene: TRBV28
d_gene: TRBD1
j_gene: TRBJ1-5
CDR3aa: CASTQGARTQPQHF
CDR3nt: TGTGCCAGCACGCAGGGGGCGCGAACTCAGCCCCAGCATTTT

abundance: .
v_gene: TRBV12-3/TRBV12-4
d_gene: .
j_gene: TRBJ2-1
CDR3aa: CASSRGPEQFF
CDR3nt: TGTGCCAGCAGCCGGGGGCCTGAGCAGTTCTTC

abundance: .
v_gene: TRBV5-1
d_gene: .
j_gene: TRBJ2-7
CDR3aa: CASSLESGTYEQYF
CDR3nt: TGCGCCAGCAGCTTGGAGAGCGGAACCTACGAGCAGTACTTC

abundance: few
v_gene: TRBV5-1
d_gene: .
j_gene: TRBJ2-1
CDR3aa: CASSGPRDGYNEQFF
CDR3nt: TGCGCCAGCAGCGGACCCCGAGACGGATACAATGAGCAGTTCTTC

abundance: .
v_gene: TRBV11-2
d_gene: .
j_gene: TRBJ1-2
CDR3aa: CACSLVGGFHGYTF
CDR3nt: TGTGCCTGCAGCTTAGTTGGCGGATTCCATGGCTACACCTTC

abundance: few
v_gene: TRBV7-8
d_gene: .
j_gene: TRBJ2-7
CDR3aa: CAILSGGNEQYF
CDR3nt: TGTGCCATCCTTAGCGGAGGCAACGAGCAGTACTTC

abundance: many
v_gene: TRBV7-9
d_gene: .
j_gene: TRBJ2-5
CDR3aa: CASSFGTSQETQYF
CDR3nt: TGTGCCAGCAGCTTCGGGACGAGCCAAGAGACCCAGTACTTC

abundance: .
v_gene: TRBV4-3
d_gene: TRBD2
j_gene: TRBJ2-7
CDR3aa: CASSQEGLAGGSYEQYF
CDR3nt: TGCGCCAGCAGCCAAGAAGGACTAGCGGGAGGCTCCTACGAGCAGTACTTC

abundance: .
v_gene: TRBV7-2
d_gene: .
j_gene: TRBJ2-7
CDR3aa: CASSFEVDEQYF
CDR3nt: TGTGCCAGCAGCTTTGAGGTCGACGAGCAGTACTTC

abundance: .
v_gene: TRBV29-1
d_gene: .
j_gene: TRBJ2-7
CDR3aa: CSVRTATYEQYF
CDR3nt: TGCAGCGTTCGGACAGCTACCTACGAGCAGTACTTC